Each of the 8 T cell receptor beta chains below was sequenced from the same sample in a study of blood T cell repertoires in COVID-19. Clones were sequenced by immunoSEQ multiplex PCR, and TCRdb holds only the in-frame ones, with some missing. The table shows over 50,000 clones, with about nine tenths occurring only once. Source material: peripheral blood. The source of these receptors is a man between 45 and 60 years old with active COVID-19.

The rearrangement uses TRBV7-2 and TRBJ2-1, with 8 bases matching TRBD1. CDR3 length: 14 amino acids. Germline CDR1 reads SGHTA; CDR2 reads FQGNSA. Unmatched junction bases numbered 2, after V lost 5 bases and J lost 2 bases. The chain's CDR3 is CASSDRGAYNEQFF. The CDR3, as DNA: TGTGCCAGCAGCGACAGGGGAGCCTACAATGAGCAGTTCTTC.

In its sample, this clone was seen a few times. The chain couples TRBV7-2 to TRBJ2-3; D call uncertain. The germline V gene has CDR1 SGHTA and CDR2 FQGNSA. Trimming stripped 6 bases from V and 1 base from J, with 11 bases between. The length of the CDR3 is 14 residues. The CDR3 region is CASRIVTGTDTQYF. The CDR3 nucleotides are TGTGCCAGCAGGATTGTAACGGGCACAGATACGCAGTATTTT.

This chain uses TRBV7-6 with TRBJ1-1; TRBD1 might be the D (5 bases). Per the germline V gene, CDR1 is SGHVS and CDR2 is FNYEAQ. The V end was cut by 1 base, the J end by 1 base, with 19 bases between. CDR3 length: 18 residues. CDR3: CASSLGVRGRRGNTEAFF. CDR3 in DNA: TGTGCCAGCAGCTTAGGAGTAAGGGGCAGGCGAGGGAACACTGAAGCTTTCTTT.

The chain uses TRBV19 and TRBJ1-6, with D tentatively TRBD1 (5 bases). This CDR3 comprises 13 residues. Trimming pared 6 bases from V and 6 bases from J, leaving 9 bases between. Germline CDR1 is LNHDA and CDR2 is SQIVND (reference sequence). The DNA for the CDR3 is TGTGCCAGTAGCACAGGTAGTAATTCACCCCTCCACTTT. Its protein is CASSTGSNSPLHF. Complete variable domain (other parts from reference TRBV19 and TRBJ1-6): DGGITQSPKYLFRKEGQNVTLSCEQNLNHDAMYWYRQDPGQGLRLIYYSQIVNDFQKGDIAEGYSVSREKKESFPLTVTSAQKNPTAFYLCASSTGSNSPLHFGNGTRLTVT.

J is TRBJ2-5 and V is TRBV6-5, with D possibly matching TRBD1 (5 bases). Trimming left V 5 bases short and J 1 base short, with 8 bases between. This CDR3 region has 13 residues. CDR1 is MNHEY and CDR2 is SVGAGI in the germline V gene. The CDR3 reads CASSRQPQETQYF. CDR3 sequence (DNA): TGTGCCAGCAGTCGACAGCCCCAAGAGACCCAGTACTTC.

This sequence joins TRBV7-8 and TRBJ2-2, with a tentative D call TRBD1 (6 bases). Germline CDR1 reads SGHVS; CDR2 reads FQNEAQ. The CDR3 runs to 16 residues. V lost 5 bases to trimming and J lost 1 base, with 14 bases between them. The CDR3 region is CASSIRTDGNTGELFF. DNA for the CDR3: TGTGCCAGCAGCATAAGGACAGACGGGAACACCGGGGAGCTGTTTTTT.

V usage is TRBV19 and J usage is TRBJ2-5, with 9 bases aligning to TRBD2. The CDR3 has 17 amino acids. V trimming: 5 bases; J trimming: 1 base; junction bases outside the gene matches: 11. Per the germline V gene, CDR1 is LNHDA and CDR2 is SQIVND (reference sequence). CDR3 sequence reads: CASSPTLAGTTQETQYF. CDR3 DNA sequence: TGTGCCAGTAGTCCCACACTAGCGGGCACCACCCAAGAGACCCAGTACTTC.

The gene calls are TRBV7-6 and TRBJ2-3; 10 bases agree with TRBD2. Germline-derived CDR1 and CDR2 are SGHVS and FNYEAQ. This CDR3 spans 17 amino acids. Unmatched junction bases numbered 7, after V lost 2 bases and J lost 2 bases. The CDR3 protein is CASSLLTSGSPTDTQYF. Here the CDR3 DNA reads TGTGCCAGCAGCTTATTGACTAGCGGGTCGCCCACAGATACGCAGTATTTT. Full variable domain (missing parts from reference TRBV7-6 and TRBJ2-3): GAGVSQSPRYKVTKRGQDVALRCDPISGHVSLYWYRQALGQGPEFLTYFNYEAQQDKSGLPNDRFSAERPEGSISTLTIQRTEQRDSAMYRCASSLLTSGSPTDTQYFGPGTRLTVL.